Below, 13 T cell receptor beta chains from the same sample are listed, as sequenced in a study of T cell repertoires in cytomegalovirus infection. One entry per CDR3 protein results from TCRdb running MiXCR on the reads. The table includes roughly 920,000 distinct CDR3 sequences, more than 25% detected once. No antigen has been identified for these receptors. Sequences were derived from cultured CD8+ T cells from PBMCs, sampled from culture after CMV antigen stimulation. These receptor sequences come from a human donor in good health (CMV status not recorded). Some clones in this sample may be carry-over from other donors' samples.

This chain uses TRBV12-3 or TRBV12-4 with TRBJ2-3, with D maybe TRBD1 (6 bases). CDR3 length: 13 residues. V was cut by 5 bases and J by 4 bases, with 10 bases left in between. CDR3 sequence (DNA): TGTGCCAGCAGTCGGACAGCTTCAGATACGCAGTATTTT. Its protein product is CASSRTASDTQYF.

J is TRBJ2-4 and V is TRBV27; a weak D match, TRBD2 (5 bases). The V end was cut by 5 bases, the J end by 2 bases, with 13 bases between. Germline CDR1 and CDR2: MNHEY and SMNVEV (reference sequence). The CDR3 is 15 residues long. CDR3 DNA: TGTGCCAGCAGTCCCACCTCGGGGTCCAAAAACATTCAGTACTTC. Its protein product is CASSPTSGSKNIQYF.

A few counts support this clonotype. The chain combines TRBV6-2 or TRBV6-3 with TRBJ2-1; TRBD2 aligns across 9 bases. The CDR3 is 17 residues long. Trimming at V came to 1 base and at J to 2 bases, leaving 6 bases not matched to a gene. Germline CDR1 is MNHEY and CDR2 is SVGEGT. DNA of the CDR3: TGTGCCAGCAGTTACTATCTAGCGGGGTACCCCTACAATGAGCAGTTCTTC. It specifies CASSYYLAGYPYNEQFF.

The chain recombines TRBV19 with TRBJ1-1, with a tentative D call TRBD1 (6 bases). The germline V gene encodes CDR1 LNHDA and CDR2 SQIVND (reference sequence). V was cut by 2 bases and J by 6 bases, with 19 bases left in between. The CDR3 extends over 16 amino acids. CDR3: CASSINRGEIGAEAFF. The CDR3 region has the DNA TGTGCCAGTAGTATAAATAGGGGGGAAATCGGCGCTGAAGCTTTCTTT.

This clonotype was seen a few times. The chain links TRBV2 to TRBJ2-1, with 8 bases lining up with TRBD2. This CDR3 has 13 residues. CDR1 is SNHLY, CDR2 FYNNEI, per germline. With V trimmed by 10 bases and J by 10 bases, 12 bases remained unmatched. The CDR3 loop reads CATTGGGRLEQFF. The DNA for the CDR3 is TGTGCCACCACCGGGGGGGGGCGCTTGGAGCAGTTCTTC.

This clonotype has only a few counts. This chain's CDR3 is CASSSGTVTYEQYF. The CDR3 bases are TGTGCCAGCAGTTCCGGGACAGTTACCTACGAGCAGTACTTC. This rearrangement joins TRBV11-2 to TRBJ2-7; 7 bases map to TRBD1. Germline CDR1 and CDR2: SGHAT and FQNNGV. V shed 6 bases, J shed 2 bases, and the junction held 7 bases outside the gene matches. This CDR3 is 14 amino acids long.

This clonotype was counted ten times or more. The CDR3 DNA follows: TGTGCCAGCAGCGGAACTGGGGGGCTAGGTGGAAACACCATATATTTT. Encoded protein: CASSGTGGLGGNTIYF. The J gene is TRBJ1-3, the V gene TRBV7-2; the D gene is possibly TRBD1 (6 bases). Germline V gene lookup returns CDR1 SGHTA and CDR2 FQGNSA. CDR3 length equals 16 residues. V was pared by 5 bases and J by 3 bases, with 17 bases between.

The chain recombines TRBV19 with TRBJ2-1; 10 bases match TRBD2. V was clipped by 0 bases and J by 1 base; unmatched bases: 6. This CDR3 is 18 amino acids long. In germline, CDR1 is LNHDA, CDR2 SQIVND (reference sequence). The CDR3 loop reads CASSIDRERGGSYNEQFF. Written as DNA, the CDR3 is TGTGCCAGTAGTATAGATCGGGAGCGGGGGGGTTCCTACAATGAGCAGTTCTTC.

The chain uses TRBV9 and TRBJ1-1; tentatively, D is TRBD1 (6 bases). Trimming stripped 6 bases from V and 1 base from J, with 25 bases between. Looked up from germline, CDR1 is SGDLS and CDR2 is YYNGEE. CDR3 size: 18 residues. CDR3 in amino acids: CASTEASRGGLGNTEAFF. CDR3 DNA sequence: TGTGCCAGCACCGAGGCATCTCGGGGGGGGCTCGGGAACACTGAAGCTTTCTTT.

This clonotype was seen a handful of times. The CDR3 protein is CASRMGRNTEAFF. The CDR3 DNA sequence: TGTGCCAGTAGGATGGGTAGGAACACTGAAGCTTTCTTT. The gene calls are TRBV19 and TRBJ1-1; D is undetermined. V was trimmed by 6 bases and J by 1 base, leaving 9 bases between them. The CDR3 is made up of 13 amino acids. The germline CDR1 and CDR2 sequences are LNHDA and SQIVND (reference sequence).

The CDR3 loop reads CATSALITSGGYNEQFF. CDR3 in DNA: TGTGCCACCAGTGCCTTAATTACTAGCGGGGGGTACAATGAGCAGTTCTTC. This chain links TRBV24-1 with TRBJ2-1; 12 bases map to TRBD2. CDR1 and CDR2 from the germline V gene are KGHDR and SFDVKD. Trimming removed 5 bases from V and 4 bases from J; junction bases left unmatched: 8. CDR3 length equals 17 residues.

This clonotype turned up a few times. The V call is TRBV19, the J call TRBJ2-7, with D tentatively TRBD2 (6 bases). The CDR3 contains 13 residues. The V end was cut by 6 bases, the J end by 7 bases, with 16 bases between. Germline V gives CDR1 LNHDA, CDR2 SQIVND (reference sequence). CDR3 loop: CASSASVGGEQYV. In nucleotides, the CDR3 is TGTGCCAGTAGCGCTAGCGTAGGCGGGGAGCAGTACGTC.

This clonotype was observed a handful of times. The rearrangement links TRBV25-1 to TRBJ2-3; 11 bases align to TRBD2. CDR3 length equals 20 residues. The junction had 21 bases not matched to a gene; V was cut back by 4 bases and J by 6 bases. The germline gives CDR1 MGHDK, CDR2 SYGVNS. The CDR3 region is CASSVRKLGASGGPADTQYF. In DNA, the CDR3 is TGTGCCAGCAGTGTGAGGAAACTGGGAGCTAGCGGGGGGCCCGCGGATACGCAGTATTTT.